These 6 T cell receptor beta chains were sequenced from one sample in a study of graft-versus-host responses after intestinal transplantation. Some clones are missing from TCRdb's copy, which holds only in-frame ones; the method was immunoSEQ multiplex PCR. This sample has 9,000 to 10,000 clones, with just under 95% found just once. Sequenced here: PBMCs, sampled 8 days after intestinal transplant. These receptors came from a human patient who received an intestinal transplant, so some T cells may come from the graft donor.

This clone has more than one count but fewer than ten. The chain joins TRBV4-1 to TRBJ1-1, with D uncertain. This CDR3 comprises 14 residues. Germline V lookup: CDR1 MGHRA, CDR2 YSYEKL. V was cut by 1 base and J by 6 bases, with 12 bases left in between. CDR3 nucleotides: TGCGCCAGCAGCCAAGTTGGGGAAACGGCTGAAGCTTTCTTT. Translating gives CASSQVGETAEAFF.

V gene TRBV28 combines with J gene TRBJ1-2; D is uncertain. The CDR3 covers 13 residues. The germline CDR1 and CDR2 sequences are MDHEN and SYDVKM. V shed 3 bases and J shed 6 bases, with 11 bases lying between them. The CDR3 DNA follows: TGTGCCAGCAGTTTCAACAGTGGTAATGGCTACACCTTC. Amino acids: CASSFNSGNGYTF.

V is TRBV10-3 and J is TRBJ2-5, with 11 bases that match TRBD2. CDR3 size: 15 residues. Germline CDR1 ENHRY, CDR2 SYGVKD. Trimming at V came to 7 bases and at J to 3 bases, leaving 7 bases not matched to a gene. The CDR3 nucleotides are TGTGCCATCAAGCCTAGCGGGGGGATGGAAGAGACCCAGTACTTC. It codes for CAIKPSGGMEETQYF.

This sequence joins TRBV6-4 and TRBJ1-1; D ambiguous. This CDR3 comprises 11 residues. The V and J ends lost 4 bases and 9 bases respectively, with 9 bases between them. The germline V gene has CDR1 MRHNA and CDR2 SNTAGT. The CDR3 DNA is TGTGCCAGCAGTGGTGGAAGTCAAGCTTTCTTT. It specifies CASSGGSQAFF.

The chain joins TRBV6-5 to TRBJ1-3, with 7 bases fitting TRBD1. With V trimmed by 6 bases and J by 3 bases, 2 bases remained unmatched. CDR1 is MNHEY, CDR2 SVGAGI, per germline. The CDR3 is 13 residues long. The CDR3 nucleotides are TGTGCCAGCAGCGGGGACAGTGGAAACACCATATATTTT. It codes for CASSGDSGNTIYF.

CDR3 protein: CASSLHRSETQYF. CDR3 nucleotides: TGTGCCAGCAGTTTACACAGGTCTGAGACCCAGTACTTC. This chain joins TRBV28 and TRBJ2-5, with a weak D call TRBD1 (5 bases). Germline-derived CDR1 and CDR2 are MDHEN and SYDVKM. Between the trimmed V and J ends, which lost 2 bases and 5 bases, there was a span of 9 bases. The CDR3 loop spans 13 amino acids.